These 8 T cell receptor beta chains came from one sample sequenced in a study of blood T cells in healthy people across ages. With a J-beta primer mix and a sample-barcoded 5' primer, a second PCR ran 7 to 11 cycles. TCRdb called the 5' RACE reads again in MiXCR, with one record for every CDR3 protein. The data contain hundreds of thousands of distinct CDR3 sequences, more than 40% of them singletons. The source material was blood. The receptors come from a woman aged 55-75 years in good health.

In regard to this clonotype: Being one base from a much bigger clone, this may be a read error. The chain uses TRBV20-1 and TRBJ2-1, with 10 bases fitting TRBD1. The CDR3 runs 13 residues. Per germline, CDR1 DFQATT and CDR2 SNEGSKA (reference sequence). CDR3 sequence (DNA): TGCGGTGCCCACTCGACAGGGGGCTATGAGCAGTTCTTC. Amino acid sequence: CGAHSTGGYEQFF.

V usage is TRBV6-5 and J usage is TRBJ2-1; no clear D. The germline gives CDR1 MNHEY, CDR2 SVGAGI. Trimming removed 5 bases at V and 6 bases at J, with 11 bases between. The CDR3 is 13 residues long. Here the CDR3 reads CASSPLISNEQFF. Here the CDR3 DNA reads TGTGCCAGCAGTCCGCTTATTAGCAATGAGCAGTTCTTC.

The chain has TRBV10-2 and TRBJ2-4; 10 bases are shared with TRBD2. The assigned J gene may be wrong: the sequence end matches TRBJ2-7 better. CDR3 length equals 15 residues. Germline CDR1 is WSHSY and CDR2 is SAAADI. This CDR3 is CASRKGLAGVGEQYF. The CDR3 bases are TGCGCCAGCAGGAAGGGTCTAGCGGGAGTGGGCGAGCAGTACTTC.

This clonotype was detected only a few times. The chain recombines TRBV7-2 with TRBJ2-7, with a tentative D call TRBD1 (5 bases). The CDR3 has 14 residues. V was pared by 5 bases and J by 0 bases, with 11 bases between. Germline lookup yields CDR1 SGHTA and CDR2 FQGNSA. CDR3 nucleotide sequence: TGTGCCAGCAGCGTCCAGGACACCTCCTACGAGCAGTACTTC. This gives the protein CASSVQDTSYEQYF.

For this clonotype: A much more abundant neighbour one base away suggests this may be a read error. CDR3 in amino acids: CSAYNEQYF. As DNA, the CDR3 is TGCAGCGCCTACAATGAGCAGTACTTC. The rearrangement uses TRBV29-1 and TRBJ2-1; unclear D gene. Matching the DNA end better, TRBJ2-7 makes the J call doubtful. Germline V gives CDR1 SQVTM, CDR2 ANQGSEA. The CDR3 sequence is 9 residues long.

The CDR3 spells CASSVGIPARGYTF. For the CDR3, the DNA is TGTGCCAGCAGCGTAGGTATCCCCGCGAGAGGCTACACCTTC. The chain is built from TRBV9 and TRBJ1-2; D call uncertain. Germline CDR1 is SGDLS and CDR2 is YYNGEE. Deletions cut 0 bases from V and 8 bases from J, with 14 bases between. This CDR3 has 14 amino acids.

The chain employs TRBV12-3 or TRBV12-4 and TRBJ2-2; 12 nucleotides match TRBD1. V shed 5 bases and J 7 bases; nucleotides not matched to a gene: 5. The CDR3 has 15 residues. The CDR3 nucleotides are TGTGCCAGCAGTGTGGGACAGGGGGCTGGCGGGGAGCTGTTTTTT. Protein sequence: CASSVGQGAGGELFF.

In this sample, this clonotype turned up a few times. V usage is TRBV7-9 and J usage is TRBJ1-4, with TRBD1 as a possible D gene (5 bases). This CDR3 is built from 15 residues. The germline V and J ends were trimmed by 1 base and 3 bases, with 9 bases remaining between them. Germline-derived CDR1 and CDR2 are SEHNR and FQNEAQ (reference sequence). The CDR3 reads CASSLDPGPNEKLFF. As DNA, the CDR3 is TGTGCCAGCAGCTTAGATCCAGGGCCTAATGAAAAACTGTTTTTT. The variable domain in full, completed from reference TRBV7-9 and TRBJ1-4, reads DTGVSQNPRHKITKRGQNVTFRCDPISEHNRLYWYRQTLGQGPEFLTYFQNEAQLEKSRLLSDRFSAERPKGSFSTLEIQRTEQGDSAMYLCASSLDPGPNEKLFFGSGTQLSVL.